This T cell receptor (beta chain) was observed in a study of CD8 T cells in ankylosing spondylitis. Via MiXCR, TCRdb re-called the 5' RACE reads, giving one row per CDR3 protein. This sample has 270,000 or so distinct CDR3 sequences, with about a sixth found just once. This clonotype was found a few times. With V trimmed by 0 bases and J by 3 bases, 9 bases remained unmatched. The CDR3 extends over 18 amino acids. CDR1 and CDR2 from the germline V gene are LGHNA and YSLEER. The specimen sequenced was blood, either unsorted or a sorted T cell fraction (not recorded which). The chain uses TRBV4-3 and TRBJ2-3, with 10 bases matching TRBD2. This TCR came from a male donor with ankylosing spondylitis or in good health (not recorded which). The CDR3 bases are TGCGCCAGCAGCCAAGATCGGGCTAGCGGGAGCTTTACAGATACGCAGTATTTT. This translates into CASSQDRASGSFTDTQYF.